A single sample is the source of the 26 T cell receptor beta chains below, sequenced in a study of vaccination and CD4 T cells after COVID-19. Cultured CD4+ T-cell DNA underwent Oncomine TCR Beta short-read sequencing. TCRdb reprocessed the PCR reads with MiXCR, giving one entry per CDR3 protein. The table has 15,000 to 20,000 distinct CDR3 sequences, 70% seen once. Treatment here: approximately 9-day PBMC culture with coronavirus spike peptide pools or control peptides (ViraFEST assay). These receptors have no known antigen. Specimen: CD4+ T cells from blood, cultured in vitro. The source of these receptors is a human donor who had recovered from COVID-19.

This clonotype was detected a few times. V usage is TRBV7-3 and J usage is TRBJ1-2, with 8 bases that match TRBD1. Trimming removed 5 bases from V and 5 bases from J; junction bases left unmatched: 13. CDR3 size: 16 residues. Germline loops: CDR1 SGHTA, CDR2 FQGTGA. CDR3 protein: CASSPTPDRDRYGYTF. The CDR3 DNA reads as TGTGCCAGCAGCCCCACCCCGGACAGGGATCGGTATGGCTACACCTTC.

This chain joins TRBV7-2 and TRBJ2-2; D remains unclear. Trimming stripped 4 bases from V and 5 bases from J, with 14 bases between. Germline-derived CDR1 and CDR2 are SGHTA and FQGNSA. The CDR3 extends over 15 amino acids. CDR3 region: CASSSPRASTGELFF. The CDR3 DNA reads TGTGCCAGCAGCTCTCCCCGGGCCTCGACCGGGGAGCTGTTTTTT.

The chain recombines TRBV6-2 or TRBV6-3 with TRBJ2-7; no reliable D call. The V gene's germline CDR1 is MNHEY and CDR2 SVGEGT. The CDR3 runs 13 residues. With 2 bases removed from V and 2 bases from J, the gap between germline ends came to 7 bases. CDR3 in DNA: TGTGCCAGCAGTTACAGACTCACCTACGAGCAGTACTTC. Translation gives CASSYRLTYEQYF.

The rearrangement joins TRBV20-1 to TRBJ1-1; weak D call: TRBD1 (5 bases). CDR3 length equals 13 residues. In germline, CDR1 is DFQATT, CDR2 SNEGSKA (reference sequence). V was pared by 6 bases and J by 5 bases, with 16 bases between. The CDR3 region has the DNA TGCAGTGCCGGGGTGTCAAGGGGTACTGAAGCTTTCTTT. Translating it yields CSAGVSRGTEAFF.

The chain uses TRBV12-3 or TRBV12-4 and TRBJ1-2, with 7 bases identical to TRBD1. The CDR3 totals 18 residues. Trimming cost V 6 bases and J 2 bases; bases outside gene matches: 18. The CDR3 is CASSPYNYRTGENYGYTF. The CDR3, as DNA: TGTGCCAGCAGCCCTTATAATTACCGGACAGGCGAGAACTATGGCTACACCTTC.

The J gene is TRBJ1-6, the V gene TRBV6-1; D unresolved. V was pared by 8 bases and J by 5 bases, with 19 bases between. This CDR3 contains 16 residues. Germline V lookup: CDR1 MNHNS, CDR2 SASEGT. DNA for the CDR3: TGTGCCAGCTCCCGAGGCACCGCGAGAAATAATTCACCCCTCCACTTT. Translation gives CASSRGTARNNSPLHF.

This sequence joins TRBV5-4 and TRBJ1-2, with D tentatively TRBD1 (5 bases). V shed 4 bases and J shed 2 bases, with 15 bases lying between them. The CDR3 runs 15 residues. Looked up from germline, CDR1 is SGHNT and CDR2 is YYREEE (reference sequence). CDR3 bases: TGTGCCAGCAGCCCCGGGACTCAACACAACTATGGCTACACCTTC. Protein: CASSPGTQHNYGYTF.

The rearrangement uses TRBV20-1 and TRBJ2-5; 12 bases fit TRBD1. V was pared by 6 bases and J by 5 bases, with 16 bases of the junction left unmatched. The CDR3 is 17 residues long. Germline CDR1 is DFQATT and CDR2 is SNEGSKA (reference sequence). The CDR3 DNA is TGCAGTGCGGCATCGGGACAGGGGGCGGTCTTTGGGGAGACCCAGTACTTC. Encoded protein: CSAASGQGAVFGETQYF.

The chain recombines TRBV28 with TRBJ1-5; D perhaps matches TRBD1 (5 bases). Germline V CDR1 and CDR2: MDHEN, SYDVKM. V lost 6 bases, J lost 3 bases, and 9 bases lay in between. This CDR3 region has 13 residues. DNA for the CDR3: TGTGCCAGCAGGGACACCTTCAATCAGCCCCAGCATTTT. This codes for CASRDTFNQPQHF.

This clonotype was counted only a few times. V gene TRBV20-1 combines with J gene TRBJ2-1; D gene ambiguous. The CDR3 runs to 13 residues. The germline V and J ends were trimmed by 3 bases and 9 bases, with 15 bases remaining between them. Germline values: CDR1 DFQATT, CDR2 SNEGSKA (reference sequence). CDR3 sequence (DNA): TGCAGTGCTAGCCTAGTCGATCTGGGTGAGCAGTTCTTC. Amino acid sequence: CSASLVDLGEQFF.

The chain links TRBV20-1 to TRBJ2-5, with D tentatively TRBD2 (6 bases). The V and J ends lost 5 bases and 4 bases respectively, with 17 bases between them. This CDR3 spans 14 amino acids. Germline assignment: CDR1 DFQATT and CDR2 SNEGSKA (reference sequence). CDR3 protein: CSALTWDFRETQYF. CDR3 DNA: TGCAGTGCTCTAACATGGGACTTCCGAGAGACCCAGTACTTC.

In regard to this clonotype: At one of its ends the junction is not consistent with the germline gene, which may arise from a read error. CDR3 DNA sequence: TGTGCCACCAGTTGGGGGGAGGAAGGGGCCAACGTCCTGACTTTC. Its protein product is CATSWGEEGANVLTF. The chain has TRBV2 and TRBJ2-6, with D possibly TRBD2 on 6 matching bases. The germline V gene has CDR1 SNHLY and CDR2 FYNNEI. The CDR3 consists of 15 residues.

The genes are TRBV7-2 and TRBJ1-2; no clear D gene. The CDR3 has 13 residues. Deletions cut 3 bases from V and 2 bases from J, with 7 bases between. The germline CDR1 and CDR2 sequences are SGHTA and FQGNSA. The CDR3: CASSLAQNYGYTF. As DNA, the CDR3 is TGTGCCAGCAGCTTGGCGCAGAACTATGGCTACACCTTC.

The V and J genes are TRBV7-3 and TRBJ2-3; D call uncertain. This CDR3 has 13 residues. Germline CDR1 and CDR2: SGHTA and FQGTGA. V gave up 0 bases and J gave up 6 bases, with 7 bases separating them. For the CDR3, the DNA is TGTGCCAGCAGCTTAACAGGTGACGATACGCAGTATTTT. It specifies CASSLTGDDTQYF.

The genes are TRBV19 and TRBJ2-5; D gene ambiguous. The CDR3 is made up of 14 amino acids. V lost 2 bases and J lost 2, with 9 bases in between. From germline, CDR1 is LNHDA and CDR2 SQIVND (reference sequence). CDR3: CASSISYSQETQYF. The CDR3 DNA reads as TGTGCCAGTAGTATAAGTTACAGTCAAGAGACCCAGTACTTC.

The rearrangement joins TRBV6-1 to TRBJ1-5, with D perhaps TRBD1 (5 bases). With 7 bases removed from V and 4 bases from J, the gap between germline ends came to 20 bases. This CDR3 is built from 16 residues. From germline, CDR1 is MNHNS and CDR2 SASEGT. The CDR3 nucleotides are TGTGCCAGCACCAAAGCGCCGGGACCGGCTAATCAGCCCCAGCATTTT. Residues: CASTKAPGPANQPQHF.

V usage is TRBV7-3 and J usage is TRBJ1-5, with 7 bases that match TRBD1. Germline V gene lookup returns CDR1 SGHTA and CDR2 FQGTGA. This CDR3 has 13 residues. V was clipped by 6 bases and J by 7 bases; unmatched bases: 6. The CDR3 DNA follows: TGTGCCAGCAGACTGACAGGGAGGCAGCCCCAGCATTTT. Translation gives CASRLTGRQPQHF.

This clonotype was seen only once. The chain combines TRBV20-1 with TRBJ1-1; D is uncertain. V was pared by 1 base and J by 5 bases, with 11 bases between. Looked up from germline, CDR1 is DFQATT and CDR2 is SNEGSKA (reference sequence). CDR3 length equals 13 residues. CDR3 protein: CSARGQTGTEAFF. The CDR3 nucleotides are TGCAGTGCTAGAGGGCAGACGGGAACTGAAGCTTTCTTT.

The chain uses TRBV5-1 and TRBJ2-2, with D possibly TRBD2 on 6 matching bases. In germline, CDR1 is SGHRS, CDR2 YFSETQ. CDR3 length: 13 amino acids. V was clipped by 5 bases and J by 11 bases, with 16 bases between them. CDR3 in DNA: TGCGCCAGCAGGATAGGGACTCTCCCAGAGCTGTTTTTT. Amino acids: CASRIGTLPELFF. Full variable domain (remainder filled in from reference TRBV5-1 and TRBJ2-2): KAGVTQTPRYLIKTRGQQVTLSCSPISGHRSVSWYQQTPGQGLQFLFEYFSETQRNKGNFPGRFSGRQFSNSRSEMNVSTLELGDSALYLCASRIGTLPELFFGEGSRLTVL.

This clonotype was detected a few times. This rearrangement joins TRBV27 to TRBJ2-7, with TRBD2 matching 7 bases. The junction had 7 bases not matched to a gene; V was cut back by 6 bases and J by 2 bases. The CDR3 covers 14 residues. CDR1 and CDR2 from the germline V gene are MNHEY and SMNVEV (reference sequence). The CDR3 DNA reads TGTGCCAGCAGGGTATGGGGGGGGACCTACGAGCAGTACTTC. This sequence encodes CASRVWGGTYEQYF.

In its sample, this clonotype was seen a few times. V and J are TRBV12-3 or TRBV12-4 and TRBJ1-5; D unclear. The CDR3 length is 12 residues. Trimming shortened V by 3 bases and J by 6 bases, and 6 bases separated the two germline ends. CDR3 in DNA: TGTGCCAGCAGTTTCCCTCCTCAGCCCCAGCATTTT. It translates to CASSFPPQPQHF.

This clonotype showed up just a few times. The V call is TRBV20-1, the J call TRBJ2-2, with a tentative D call TRBD2 (5 bases). From germline, CDR1 is DFQATT and CDR2 SNEGSKA (reference sequence). V was clipped by 6 bases and J by 2 bases, with 13 bases between them. The CDR3 extends over 14 amino acids. The CDR3 DNA is TGCAGTGCCGGGTGGACTGCTAACACCGGGGAGCTGTTTTTT. Encoded protein: CSAGWTANTGELFF.

The chain joins TRBV20-1 to TRBJ2-2, with 9 bases that match TRBD1. Germline trimming cut 3 bases from V and 8 bases from J; bases unmatched to any gene: 13. Germline values: CDR1 DFQATT, CDR2 SNEGSKA (reference sequence). The length of the CDR3 is 16 residues. The CDR3 reads CSASGDREESRGELFF. For the CDR3, the DNA is TGCAGTGCTAGCGGGGACAGGGAGGAATCAAGAGGGGAGCTGTTTTTT.

The J gene is TRBJ1-1, the V gene TRBV6-1; TRBD1 might be the D (5 bases). There are 16 residues in the CDR3. CDR1 is MNHNS and CDR2 is SASEGT in the germline V gene. With 6 bases removed from V and 7 bases from J, the gap between germline ends came to 24 bases. Here the CDR3 reads CASRTLRDPGGIEAFF. The CDR3, as DNA: TGTGCCAGCAGGACGCTACGGGACCCGGGTGGGATTGAAGCTTTCTTT.

The CDR3 DNA reads TGTGCCAGCAGTTTATCCGCCAGGGGTGAAGCTTTCTTT. Its protein is CASSLSARGEAFF. J is TRBJ1-1 and V is TRBV27; D may be TRBD1 (6 bases). V was trimmed by 0 bases and J by 7 bases, leaving 9 bases between them. Germline-derived CDR1 and CDR2 are MNHEY and SMNVEV (reference sequence). CDR3 size: 13 residues.

The V gene is TRBV24-1, the J gene TRBJ1-1; 10 nucleotides align to TRBD1. CDR3 length equals 13 residues. V lost 8 bases and J lost 8; bases outside the gene matches: 7. Per germline, CDR1 KGHDR and CDR2 SFDVKD. The CDR3 reads CATTKTGGNEAFF. CDR3 nucleotides: TGTGCCACCACCAAGACAGGGGGCAACGAAGCTTTCTTT.